What follows describes a single T cell receptor (beta chain). Its cognate antigen is unknown. This CDR3 is 16 amino acids long. J gave up 5 bases and V 2 bases, and 9 bases lay outside the gene matches. Germline loops: CDR1 SGDLS, CDR2 YYNGEE. This record belongs to a study of T cell responses to AZD1222 COVID-19 vaccine. General study results and limits: The donors showed a predominance of white British ancestry and of females, with possible underestimation of clonal diversity. The breadth and depth of Spike-specific TCRs increased once two AZD1222 doses had been given. The span of vaccine-associated CD4 TCRs extended across spike, with dominance at 160-218 and 743-854. Baseline seropositives among AZD1222 recipients totaled only 5 to 7.

Profiling relied on immunoSEQ multiplex PCR, and the TCRdb table lists in-frame clones only, not all of them. The data hold around 140,000 clones, with about 92% observed a single time. Material: peripheral blood, obtained after recovery from COVID-19. The chain uses TRBV9 and TRBJ2-3; 9 bases align to TRBD2. The TCR originated in an adult who had recovered from COVID-19. The CDR3 DNA follows: TGTGCCAGCAGCGTCGCTAGCGGGGCCAAGGGAGATACGCAGTATTTT. As protein: CASSVASGAKGDTQYF. Combining the CDR3 with reference TRBV9 and TRBJ2-3 gives the whole variable domain DSGVTQTPKHLITATGQRVTLRCSPRSGDLSVYWYQQSLDQGLQFLIQYYNGEERAKGNILERFSAQQFPDLHSELNLSSLELGDSALYFCASSVASGAKGDTQYFGPGTRLTVL.